This TCR beta chain was observed in a study of blood T cell repertoires in COVID-19. In the study overall: Sites in the United States, Italy and Spain provided acute and convalescent COVID-19 samples.

The Seattle patients, enrolled during active infection, were followed longitudinally. Looked up from germline, CDR1 is SNHLY and CDR2 is FYNNEI. V shed 8 bases and J shed 6 bases, with 18 bases lying between them. The CDR3 runs to 14 residues. In the original processing: From reference gene primer amplification, estimates of nucleated cell counts were derived. The assay was immunoSEQ multiplex PCR, and TCRdb's table has in-frame clones only and misses some. For V, J and clone size, that table is used; D and trimming come from the DNA. The data contain roughly 210,000 clones, less than 90% of them seen just once; the ten biggest clones take up more than 9%.

The source of this sequence is a woman aged 80 or over with COVID-19, enrolled during active disease. This chain uses TRBV2 with TRBJ2-3; the D gene is possibly TRBD2 (5 bases). The sequenced sample was peripheral blood. In DNA form, the CDR3 reads TGTGCCAGCGCGGGTGGGTGGTATCACGATACGCAGTATTTT. Protein: CASAGGWYHDTQYF.